The rows below give T cell receptor beta chains drawn from one sample of a study of response to subunit inactivated influenza vaccine. From the RT-PCR reads, TCRdb called clonotypes with MiXCR, one entry per CDR3 protein. This table has some 160,000 distinct CDR3 sequences, roughly 11% appearing once. Sequenced material: non-naive T cells sorted from PBMCs, taken more than 35 days after vaccination. The receptors stem from a middle-aged man who received an inactivated influenza vaccine. Both conserved end residues are part of each CDR3. A D gene is named only where the DNA matches it firmly. Clone size is given for some rows only: seen once, a few or many times, or a class if the clone is expanded.

cdr3_length,d_call,clone_size,j_call,v_call,cdr3_nt,cdr3_aa
16,-,many,TRBJ1-6,TRBV28,TGTGCCAGCAGTTTATGGGACACAAGGGGCCCGGCACCCCTCCACTTT,CASSLWDTRGPAPLHF
15,TRBD1,few,TRBJ2-3,TRBV7-2,TGTGCCAGCAGCTCGGGACAGGGGGAGGGGAATACGCAGTATTTT,CASSSGQGEGNTQYF
11,-,many,TRBJ1-2,TRBV28,TGTGCCAGCAGTTTACGCAGAGAATACACCTTC,CASSLRREYTF
12,-,-,TRBJ2-7,TRBV18,TGTGCCAGCTCACAAGGGTCCTACGAGCAGTACTTC,CASSQGSYEQYF
13,-,-,TRBJ1-6,TRBV5-1,TGCGCCAGCAGCTTGGGGGGAAATCCACCCCTCCACTTT,CASSLGGNPPLHF
14,-,many,TRBJ2-4,TRBV4-2,TGTGCCAGCAGCCAGTCCGGGACGGTATTTTTTCAGTACTTC,CASSQSGTVFFQYF
14,-,few,TRBJ1-5,TRBV27,TGTGCCAGCAGTTTAAGGGCAGGTACCGGCCCCCAGCATTTT,CASSLRAGTGPQHF
15,TRBD1,few,TRBJ2-5,TRBV5-5,TGTGCCAGCAGCCCCAGGACAGGGGCACAAGAGACCCAGTACTTC,CASSPRTGAQETQYF
22,TRBD1,many,TRBJ2-7,TRBV2,TGTGCCAGCAGTGAAGCAACCTACGTACCGCGACAGGGGGCGAAGAATGTCTACGAGCAGTACTTC,CASSEATYVPRQGAKNVYEQYF
16,TRBD2,-,TRBJ2-2,TRBV24-1,TGTGCCACCAGTGATTCGGGGGGGGCGCTCACCGGGGAGCTGTTTTTT,CATSDSGGALTGELFF
13,TRBD2,many,TRBJ2-7,TRBV20-1,TGCGGCTCCTGGGTAGCGGGATCCTACGAGCAGTACTTC,CGSWVAGSYEQYF
14,-,many,TRBJ2-1,TRBV6-5,TGTGCCAGCAGTTACCTCCCGTTCTACAATGAGCAGTTCTTC,CASSYLPFYNEQFF
12,-,-,TRBJ1-6,TRBV28,TGTGCCAGCAGTGACAGCAATTCACCCCTCCACTTT,CASSDSNSPLHF
14,-,-,TRBJ1-5,TRBV27,TGTGCCAGCAGTTCAGGGTATAGCAATCAGCCCCAGCATTTT,CASSSGYSNQPQHF
13,-,many,TRBJ1-4,TRBV12-3/TRBV12-4,TGTGCCAGCAGAGAGGATGTTCGCGAAAAACTGTTTTTT,CASREDVREKLFF
15,-,-,TRBJ1-2,TRBV4-3,TGCGCCAGCAGCCAACAAGGGACCGCGGGGCGAGGCTACACCTTC,CASSQQGTAGRGYTF
16,TRBD2,many,TRBJ2-3,TRBV9,TGTGCCAGCAGCGTACTAGCGGGTTCTAGCACAGATACGCAGTATTTT,CASSVLAGSSTDTQYF
14,-,-,TRBJ2-2,TRBV7-2,TGTGCCAGCAGCTCTAGCCGGGGGACCGGGGAGCTGTTTTTT,CASSSSRGTGELFF
12,-,-,TRBJ1-2,TRBV20-1,TGCAGTGCTAGTTCGGGGGGCAGGGGCTACACCTTC,CSASSGGRGYTF
13,-,many,TRBJ1-5,TRBV11-2,TGTGCCAGCAGCTGGGGGACCGAACAGCCCCAGCATTTT,CASSWGTEQPQHF
14,TRBD1,many,TRBJ2-7,TRBV10-3,TGTGCCATCGGATGGGGACAGACATCCTACGAGCAGTACTTC,CAIGWGQTSYEQYF